This TCR beta chain was identified in a study of T cells in Graves' hyperthyroidism and ophthalmopathy. Study conclusions and caveats: Ophthalmopathy was predicted by the model a median of about 6.7 months ahead of onset.

This clonotype showed up many times. Antigen unknown. V lost 3 bases and J 0 bases, leaving 2 bases between the germline ends. The CDR3 covers 12 residues. Germline values: CDR1 KGHSH, CDR2 LQKENI. The CDR3 regions of TCR beta were amplified from RNA transcripts. During a first-round RT-PCR of the TCR CDR3, the HTBI primer set was used. MiXCR, run by TCRdb on the multiplex PCR reads, gives a single entry per CDR3 protein. Seen here are some 300,000 distinct CDR3 sequences, about 14% observed once, and the top ten hold around 7.9%. In making diagnoses, clinical symptoms, serum thyroxine and TRAb, thyroid ultrasound and orbital computed tomography were all used.

The clonotype was recovered from a woman aged 30 to 39 with Graves' hyperthyroidism that later progressed to Graves' ophthalmopathy. This chain joins TRBV18 and TRBJ1-1; D unclear. The sample was blood. CDR3 coding DNA: TGTGCCAGCTCACCCATGAACACTGAAGCTTTCTTT. This encodes CASSPMNTEAFF.